The 26 T cell receptor beta chains in this list originate from one sample, sequenced in a study of Graves' ophthalmopathy and Graves' hyperthyroidism. RNA transcripts yielded amplified TCR beta CDR3 regions. Amplification began with first-round RT-PCR using HTBI primers, then second-round multiplex PCR was performed. TCRdb passed the multiplex PCR reads through MiXCR, listing each CDR3 protein once. The data contain about 400,000 distinct CDR3 sequences, 15% of them singletons. The sample taken for sequencing was peripheral blood. These TCRs come from a young woman with stable Graves' hyperthyroidism.

Note on this clonotype: The CDR3 carries no conserved terminal phenylalanine or tryptophan, so it likely arises from a read error. The gene calls are TRBV12-3 or TRBV12-4 and TRBJ2-5; D not certain. The CDR3 runs 12 residues. Trimming pared 2 bases from V and 9 bases from J, leaving 10 bases between. The CDR3 loop is CASSLRSSSQYY. CDR3 DNA sequence: TGTGCCAGCAGTTTAAGGTCGTCGTCCCAGTACTAC.

The V call is TRBV28, the J call TRBJ1-1; 7 positions match TRBD1. Germline CDR1 reads MDHEN; CDR2 reads SYDVKM. There are 15 residues in the CDR3. J was trimmed by 0 bases and V by 6 bases; bases with no gene match: 7. Written as DNA, the CDR3 is TGTGCCAGCAGCCGCATGACAGGGATGAACACTGAAGCTTTCTTT. Its protein product is CASSRMTGMNTEAFF.

The sample holds a few counts of this clonotype. The gene calls are TRBV5-1 and TRBJ2-3; no clear D. Trimming removed 0 bases at V and 0 bases at J, with 5 bases between. CDR3 length: 14 residues. Germline values: CDR1 SGHRS, CDR2 YFSETQ. DNA of the CDR3: TGCGCCAGCAGCTTGGAGACAAGCACAGATACGCAGTATTTT. Translating it yields CASSLETSTDTQYF.

This clonotype was seen at least ten times. A much larger clone lies a single base off, so this may be a read error. The chain is built from TRBV7-9 and TRBJ1-5; D call uncertain. There are 12 residues in the CDR3. Trimming removed 6 bases from V and 0 bases from J, with 3 bases in between. In germline, CDR1 is SEHNR, CDR2 FQNEAQ (reference sequence). CDR3 sequence (DNA): TGTGCCAGCAGATATAGCAATCAGCCCCAGCATTTT. Translation: CASRYSNQPQHF.

This clonotype was seen many times. The chain has TRBV24-1 and TRBJ2-2; unclear D gene. Germline values: CDR1 KGHDR, CDR2 SFDVKD. Trimming took off 2 bases at V and 4 bases at J, with 4 bases between the two ends. The CDR3 spans 13 residues. The CDR3, as DNA: TGTGCCACCAGTGATTCCAGCACCGGGGAGCTGTTTTTT. It yields the protein CATSDSSTGELFF.

This clonotype was detected ten times or more. V gene TRBV28 combines with J gene TRBJ1-1, with D possibly TRBD1 on 6 matching bases. Germline loops: CDR1 MDHEN, CDR2 SYDVKM. V was shortened by 5 bases and J by 5 bases, with 15 bases between the two germline ends. The CDR3 runs 14 residues. The CDR3 is CASSLWTEGTEAFF. CDR3 bases: TGTGCCAGCAGTCTTTGGACAGAGGGGACTGAAGCTTTCTTT.

The table lists this clonotype with a few counts. The chain carries TRBV20-1 and TRBJ2-7; 8 nucleotides line up with TRBD2. The CDR3 totals 15 residues. Germline V gene data show CDR1 as DFQATT and CDR2 as SNEGSKA (reference sequence). The V gene end was trimmed by 6 bases and the J gene end by 6 bases; junction bases not matched to a gene: 16. The CDR3: CSASTGTRGGGEQYF. The CDR3 DNA reads as TGCAGTGCCTCTACCGGGACTAGAGGGGGGGGCGAGCAGTACTTC.

This clonotype has at least ten counts. V usage is TRBV2 and J usage is TRBJ2-5; D is perhaps TRBD1 or TRBD2 (5 bases each). Trimming removed 4 bases from V and 1 base from J, with 13 bases in between. Germline CDR1 SNHLY, CDR2 FYNNEI. The CDR3 is 15 residues long. CDR3 sequence reads: CASSGSEGRQETQYF. The CDR3 DNA reads as TGTGCCAGCAGTGGGTCTGAGGGGCGCCAAGAGACCCAGTACTTC.

This clonotype was seen ten or more times. The chain joins TRBV19 to TRBJ1-5, with a possible D match to TRBD1 (5 bases). CDR3 length: 13 amino acids. The V end lost 7 bases, the J end lost 11 bases, and 18 bases lay between the germline ends. Germline CDR1 reads LNHDA; CDR2 reads SQIVND (reference sequence). The CDR3 DNA reads TGTGCCAGTACCGGGACCTACCAATCAGCCCAGCATTTT. Translated, it gives CASTGTYQSAQHF.

CDR3 in amino acids: CASTLTSNGNTIYF. The DNA for the CDR3 is TGTGCCAGCACCCTGACCTCGAATGGAAACACCATATATTTT. The J gene is TRBJ1-3, the V gene TRBV11-2; D gene uncertain. V lost 7 bases, J lost 3 bases, and 13 bases lay in between. The CDR3 covers 14 residues. Looked up from germline, CDR1 is SGHAT and CDR2 is FQNNGV.

This clonotype was recorded many times. The chain joins TRBV12-3 or TRBV12-4 to TRBJ1-6; D gene ambiguous. CDR3 size: 14 residues. Trimming took 7 bases from V and 4 from J, leaving 11 bases between them. CDR3 residues: CASTVSAYNSPLHF. DNA of the CDR3: TGTGCCAGCACCGTATCAGCATATAATTCACCCCTCCACTTT.

This clonotype was observed at least ten times. The chain employs TRBV5-1 and TRBJ1-6, with D possibly TRBD1 on 5 matching bases. V was clipped by 5 bases and J by 7 bases, with 16 bases between them. Germline CDR1 and CDR2: SGHRS and YFSETQ. The CDR3 loop spans 15 amino acids. The DNA for the CDR3 is TGCGCCAGCAGAGTACAGGTTGTGGAAAATTCACCCCTCCACTTT. Protein sequence: CASRVQVVENSPLHF.

This clonotype was seen repeatedly, ten times or more. J is TRBJ1-1 and V is TRBV6-1; tentative D call: TRBD1 (6 bases). Germline assignment: CDR1 MNHNS and CDR2 SASEGT. Deletions cut 5 bases from V and 11 bases from J, with 24 bases between. This CDR3 has 15 amino acids. Here the CDR3 DNA reads TGTGCCAGCAGTCCCGCCCTGGCAGGGGCCCAACCGGCTTTCTTT. It yields the protein CASSPALAGAQPAFF.

There are many counts of this clonotype. The chain links TRBV7-2 to TRBJ1-1; no definite D call. Germline-derived CDR1 and CDR2 are SGHTA and FQGNSA. Trimming shortened V by 2 bases and J by 7 bases, and 11 bases separated the two germline ends. The CDR3 contains 13 residues. CDR3 nucleotide sequence: TGTGCCAGCAGCTTATACTCGCTTGGTGAAGCTTTCTTT. It is translated as CASSLYSLGEAFF.

This clonotype appeared many times. The chain links TRBV7-8 to TRBJ2-7; D is undetermined. With 1 base removed from V and 6 bases from J, the gap between germline ends came to 13 bases. Germline V CDR1 and CDR2: SGHVS, FQNEAQ. The CDR3 totals 14 residues. The CDR3, as DNA: TGTGCCAGCAGCTTAGAGGGCCAACTCGGCGAGCAGTACTTC. This encodes CASSLEGQLGEQYF. The full variable domain, with the rest looked up from reference TRBV7-8 and TRBJ2-7, is GAGVSQSPRYKVAKRGQDVALRCDPISGHVSLFWYQQALGQGPEFLTYFQNEAQLDKSGLPSDRFFAERPEGSVSTLKIQRTQQEDSAVYLCASSLEGQLGEQYFGPGTRLTVT.

This clonotype was found a few times. The rearrangement uses TRBV19 and TRBJ1-5, with TRBD1 as a possible D gene (6 bases). V was pared by 3 bases and J by 3 bases, with 9 bases between. Germline V gene lookup returns CDR1 LNHDA and CDR2 SQIVND (reference sequence). This CDR3 has 14 amino acids. The CDR3 DNA reads TGTGCCAGTAGTATTCCGGGACACAATCAGCCCCAGCATTTT. It is translated as CASSIPGHNQPQHF.

This clonotype was seen ten or more times. V and J are TRBV12-3 or TRBV12-4 and TRBJ1-2, with no clear D. The CDR3 contains 14 residues. Trimming removed 5 bases from V and 4 bases from J, with 14 bases in between. CDR3 in DNA: TGTGCCAGCAGTCAAAGCGCTCGTATCTATGGCTACACCTTC. It specifies CASSQSARIYGYTF.

Many counts were recorded for this clonotype. The chain joins TRBV7-8 to TRBJ2-5; 9 bases align to TRBD1. Germline CDR1 is SGHVS and CDR2 is FQNEAQ. The trim removed 2 bases at V and 6 bases at J, leaving 7 bases unmatched. The CDR3 is 15 residues long. CDR3 in amino acids: CASSLMRQGGKTQYF. Written as DNA, the CDR3 is TGTGCCAGCAGCTTAATGCGACAGGGGGGGAAGACCCAGTACTTC. The full variable domain, completed using reference TRBV7-8 and TRBJ2-5, is GAGVSQSPRYKVAKRGQDVALRCDPISGHVSLFWYQQALGQGPEFLTYFQNEAQLDKSGLPSDRFFAERPEGSVSTLKIQRTQQEDSAVYLCASSLMRQGGKTQYFGPGTRLLVL.

This clonotype has ten or more counts. The V call is TRBV6-1, the J call TRBJ2-2, with a possible D match to TRBD1 (6 bases). The V gene lost 6 bases and the J gene lost 0 bases, with 11 bases spanning the gap. CDR1 and CDR2 (germline): MNHNS, SASEGT. CDR3 length: 15 amino acids. The CDR3 protein is CASSITGTNTGELFF. In nucleotides, the CDR3 is TGTGCCAGCAGCATAACAGGGACGAACACCGGGGAGCTGTTTTTT.

As concerns this clonotype: The junction departs from the called germline gene at one end, perhaps through a read error. The CDR3 spells CASSDQGVYEQYF. DNA for the CDR3: TGCGCCAGCAGTGATCAGGGGGTCTACGAGCAGTACTTC. The V gene is TRBV6-1, the J gene TRBJ2-7; 7 nucleotides align to TRBD1. Germline loops: CDR1 MNHNS, CDR2 SASEGT. The CDR3 runs 13 residues.

This clonotype was detected many times. The chain employs TRBV29-1 and TRBJ1-1; a possible D gene is TRBD1 (6 bases). CDR3 size: 12 residues. In germline, CDR1 is SQVTM, CDR2 ANQGSEA. Trimming left V 1 base short and J 10 bases short, with 13 bases between. CDR3: CSVEGNGGGAFF. The CDR3 coding sequence is TGCAGCGTTGAAGGTAACGGAGGGGGAGCTTTCTTT.

This chain joins TRBV6-1 and TRBJ2-2, with 12 bases aligning to TRBD2. V gave up 5 bases and J gave up 4 bases; unmatched junction bases: 11. The CDR3 sequence is 18 residues long. The V gene's germline CDR1 is MNHNS and CDR2 SASEGT. The CDR3 coding sequence is TGTGCCAGCAGTCGAACCTCTAGCGGGGGGGCGGGCACCGGGGAGCTGTTTTTT. Translating it yields CASSRTSSGGAGTGELFF.

The chain carries TRBV25-1 and TRBJ1-1; 7 bases are shared with TRBD1. Per germline, CDR1 MGHDK and CDR2 SYGVNS. The CDR3 extends over 11 amino acids. V lost 5 bases, J lost 9 bases, and 3 bases stayed unmatched. Here the CDR3 DNA reads TGTGCCAGCAGTTTGGGACAGAAAGCTTTCTTT. Protein sequence: CASSLGQKAFF. Complete variable domain (other parts from reference TRBV25-1 and TRBJ1-1): EADIYQTPRYLVIGTGKKITLECSQTMGHDKMYWYQQDPGMELHLIHYSYGVNSTEKGDLSSESTVSRIRTEHFPLTLESARPSHTSQYLCASSLGQKAFFGQGTRLTVV.

This clonotype was counted at least ten times. This chain's CDR3 is CASSLDRAGAGETQYF. As DNA, the CDR3 is TGTGCCAGCAGCTTAGACCGAGCGGGGGCGGGGGAGACCCAGTACTTC. The rearrangement joins TRBV11-2 to TRBJ2-5; TRBD2 aligns across 8 bases. V trimming: 0 bases; J trimming: 5 bases; junction bases outside the gene matches: 8. The CDR3 length is 16 residues. CDR1 and CDR2 from the germline V gene are SGHAT and FQNNGV.

Notes on this clonotype: This is likely a read error, given that the CDR3 carries no conserved phenylalanine or tryptophan at its end. Because the CDR3's place on the DNA is in doubt, the DNA is left out and the CDR3 is given as listed by TCRdb. The V gene is TRBV29-1, the J gene TRBJ2-7; the tabulated D call, TRBD2, remains unverified against the DNA. Germline lookup yields CDR1 SQVTM and CDR2 ANQGSEA. With termini counted, the CDR3 has 12 amino acids. The CDR3 spells CSVVPSHYEQCL.

This clonotype was observed many times. The V and J genes are TRBV15 and TRBJ1-2, with TRBD1 as a possible D gene (6 bases). This CDR3 is built from 14 residues. Germline CDR1 and CDR2: LNHNV and YYDKDF (reference sequence). The ends were cut back, 0 bases at V and 3 bases at J, with 8 bases in the middle. The CDR3, as DNA: TGTGCCACCAGCAGAGATCAGGGGTACTATGGCTACACCTTC. Residues: CATSRDQGYYGYTF.